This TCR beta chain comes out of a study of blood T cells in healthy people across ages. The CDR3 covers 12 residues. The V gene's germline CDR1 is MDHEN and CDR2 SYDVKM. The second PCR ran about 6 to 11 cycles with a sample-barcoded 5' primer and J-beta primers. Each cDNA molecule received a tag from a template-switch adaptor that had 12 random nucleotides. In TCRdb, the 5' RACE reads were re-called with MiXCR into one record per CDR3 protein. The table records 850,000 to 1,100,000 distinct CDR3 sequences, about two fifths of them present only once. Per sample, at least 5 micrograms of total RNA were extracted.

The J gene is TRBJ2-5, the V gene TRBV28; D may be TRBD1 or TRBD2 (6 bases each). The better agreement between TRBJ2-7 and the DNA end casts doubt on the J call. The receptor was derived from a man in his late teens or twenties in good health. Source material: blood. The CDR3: CASSWGACEQYF. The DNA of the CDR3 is TGTGCCAGCAGTTGGGGGGCTTGCGAGCAGTACTTC.